This record covers a single T cell receptor beta chain. The antigen is not known. TCRdb analysed the 5' RACE reads with MiXCR anew, one entry per CDR3 protein. The repertoire holds about 240,000 distinct CDR3 sequences, with 10% as singletons. This sample stems from a study of identical twins. Study-wide points: Cord blood's abundant beta clonotypes had fewer insertions, unlike memory repertoires. Analyses based on zero insertions could be partly confounded by invariant MAIT and iNKT cells. A cross-sectional statistical analysis, not follow-up of the same donors, supported the conclusions. Among beta out-of-frame sequences, excess sharing between twins appeared weaker.

Sequenced material: memory T cells sorted from blood. The TCR sequence derives from a man aged 50 to 59 in good health.

This CDR3 reads CATSRGSTGKDTEAFF. DNA of the CDR3: TGTGCCACCAGCAGAGGATCTACAGGGAAGGACACTGAAGCTTTCTTT. The V gene is TRBV15, the J gene TRBJ1-1; tentative D call: TRBD1 (6 bases). The CDR3 contains 16 residues. Looked up from germline, CDR1 is LNHNV and CDR2 is YYDKDF (reference sequence). V was pared by 1 base and J by 3 bases, with 15 bases between.